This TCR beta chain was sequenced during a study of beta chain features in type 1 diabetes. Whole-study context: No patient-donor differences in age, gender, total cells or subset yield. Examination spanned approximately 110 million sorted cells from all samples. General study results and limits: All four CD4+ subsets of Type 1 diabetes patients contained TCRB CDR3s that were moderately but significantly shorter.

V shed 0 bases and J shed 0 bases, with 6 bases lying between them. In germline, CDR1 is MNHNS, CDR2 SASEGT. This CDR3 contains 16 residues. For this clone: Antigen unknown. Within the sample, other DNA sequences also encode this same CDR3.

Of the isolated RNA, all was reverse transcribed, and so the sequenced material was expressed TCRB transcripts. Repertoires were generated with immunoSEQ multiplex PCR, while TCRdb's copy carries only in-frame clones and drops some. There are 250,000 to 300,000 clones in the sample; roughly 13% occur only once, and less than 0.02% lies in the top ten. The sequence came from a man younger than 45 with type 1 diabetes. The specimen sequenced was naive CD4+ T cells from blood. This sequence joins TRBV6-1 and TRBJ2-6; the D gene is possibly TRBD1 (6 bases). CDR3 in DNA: TGTGCCAGCAGTGAAGCGGGGGCCTCTGGGGCCAACGTCCTGACTTTC. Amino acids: CASSEAGASGANVLTF.